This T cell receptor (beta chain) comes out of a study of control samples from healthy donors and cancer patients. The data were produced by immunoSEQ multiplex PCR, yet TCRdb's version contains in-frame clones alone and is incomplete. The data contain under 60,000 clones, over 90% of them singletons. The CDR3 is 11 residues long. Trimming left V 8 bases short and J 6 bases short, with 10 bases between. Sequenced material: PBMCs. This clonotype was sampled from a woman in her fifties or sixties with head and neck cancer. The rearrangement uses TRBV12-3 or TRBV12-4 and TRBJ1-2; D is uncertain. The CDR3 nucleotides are TGTGCCAGCGGCTACAGAGATGGCTACACCTTC. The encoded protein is CASGYRDGYTF.